This passage covers 27 T cell receptor beta chains from one sample sequenced in a study of blood T cell repertoires in COVID-19 (dated by TCRdb to about 2020). The protocol used for the library was the immunoSEQ multiplex PCR assay. The source is immuneACCESS, and TCRdb retained only in-frame sequences with V and J called. Part of the clones is not carried over; for the studies checked, unresolved V genes explain less than half of this, and the remainder is unexplained. Present in this sample are just over 250,000 clones, 80% to 90% of which were seen just once. The top ten clonotypes cover 2.3% of the sample. The sequencing sample was made of peripheral blood. The origin of the receptors is a woman aged 45-65 years with acute or convalescent COVID-19.

The V gene is TRBV7-8, the J gene TRBJ1-2, with TRBD1 identical over 7 bases. CDR3 size: 15 residues. The germline gives CDR1 SGHVS, CDR2 FQNEAQ. V lost 5 bases, J lost 4 bases, and 10 bases stayed unmatched. CDR3 region: CASSPRDRKSYGYTF. CDR3 DNA sequence: TGTGCCAGCAGCCCCCGGGACAGAAAGTCCTATGGCTACACCTTC.

CDR3 nucleotides: TGTGCCAGCAGCCCGGGACAGTGGAGTTCACCCCTCCACTTT. Translation: CASSPGQWSSPLHF. The rearrangement uses TRBV5-6 and TRBJ1-6, with 7 bases that match TRBD1. Germline CDR1 SGHDT, CDR2 YYEEEE. The CDR3 is 14 amino acids. Losses at the gene ends were 4 bases for V and 9 bases for J; bases not matched to a gene: 7.

J is TRBJ1-2 and V is TRBV28; maybe TRBD1 (5 bases). With 3 bases removed from V and 3 bases from J, the gap between germline ends came to 8 bases. This CDR3 comprises 13 residues. Germline loops: CDR1 MDHEN, CDR2 SYDVKM. CDR3 loop: CASSFFRDYGYTF. For the CDR3, the DNA is TGTGCCAGCAGTTTTTTCAGGGACTATGGCTACACCTTC.

The J gene is TRBJ1-5, the V gene TRBV21-1. TRBV21-1 constitutes a pseudogene. The CDR3 extends over 15 amino acids. CDR3 DNA sequence: TGTGCCAGAGGGGGGGAACGGGTTAGCAATCAGCCCCAGCATTTT. Protein product: CARGGERVSNQPQHF.

The genes are TRBV28 and TRBJ1-4; the D is unclear. CDR3 length: 14 amino acids. The V gene's germline CDR1 is MDHEN and CDR2 SYDVKM. The ends were cut back, 8 bases at V and 1 base at J, with 11 bases in the middle. This chain's CDR3 is CASGGYRTNEKLFF. The DNA of the CDR3 is TGTGCCAGCGGTGGGTACAGAACTAATGAAAAACTGTTTTTT.

This chain uses TRBV7-2 with TRBJ1-1; D unresolved. V dropped 4 bases and J dropped 1 base, with 7 bases sitting between them. Germline CDR1 and CDR2: SGHTA and FQGNSA. The CDR3 has 13 amino acids. In DNA form, the CDR3 reads TGTGCCAGCAGCTCAGGCCGGAACACTGAAGCTTTCTTT. Translation: CASSSGRNTEAFF.

The rearrangement links TRBV27 to TRBJ2-1; TRBD2 agrees at 7 bases. The germline gives CDR1 MNHEY, CDR2 SMNVEV (reference sequence). The CDR3 consists of 16 residues. V gave up 7 bases and J gave up 0 bases; unmatched junction bases: 9. The CDR3 loop is CASTTGLGSSYNEQFF. DNA of the CDR3: TGTGCCAGCACTACCGGACTAGGGAGCTCCTACAATGAGCAGTTCTTC.

CDR3 residues: CASRGQIRSYEQYF. The CDR3 DNA is TGTGCCAGCAGGGGACAGATAAGATCCTACGAGCAGTACTTC. This chain links TRBV6-5 with TRBJ2-7; TRBD1 matches at 7 bases. The CDR3 runs 14 residues. With V trimmed by 6 bases and J by 1 base, 6 bases remained unmatched. Germline V gene lookup returns CDR1 MNHEY and CDR2 SVGAGI.

About this clone: Different DNA sequences within this sample yield the same CDR3. This sequence joins TRBV28 and TRBJ1-1, with TRBD1 matching 7 bases. Trimming took 6 bases from V and 0 from J; bases not matched to a gene: 1. Germline CDR1 reads MDHEN; CDR2 reads SYDVKM. CDR3 length: 13 residues. The CDR3 loop is CASRDRLNTEAFF. CDR3 coding DNA: TGTGCCAGCAGGGACAGGCTGAACACTGAAGCTTTCTTT.

The genes are TRBV6-2 or TRBV6-3 and TRBJ2-5; D ambiguous. Germline V gene lookup returns CDR1 MNHEY and CDR2 SVGEGT. The CDR3 runs to 12 residues. Trimming removed 6 bases at V and 5 bases at J, with 10 bases between. The CDR3 spells CASSYRWETQYF. Here the CDR3 DNA reads TGTGCCAGCAGCTATAGATGGGAGACCCAGTACTTC.

V gene TRBV2 combines with J gene TRBJ2-2; 10 bases match TRBD2. V lost 6 bases, J lost 6 bases, and 7 bases stayed unmatched. CDR3 length equals 15 residues. The germline V gene encodes CDR1 SNHLY and CDR2 FYNNEI. The DNA for the CDR3 is TGTGCCAGCAGCCTAGCGGGAGAGGGTCCCGGGGAGCTGTTTTTT. Protein sequence: CASSLAGEGPGELFF. Full variable domain (remainder filled in from reference TRBV2 and TRBJ2-2): EPEVTQTPSHQVTQMGQEVILRCVPISNHLYFYWYRQILGQKVEFLVSFYNNEISEKSEIFDDQFSVERPDGSNFTLKIRSTKLEDSAMYFCASSLAGEGPGELFFGEGSRLTVL.

The chain joins TRBV3-1 (or the pseudogene TRBV3-2) to TRBJ1-2, with a weak D call TRBD1 (5 bases). The CDR3 is 12 amino acids. With 8 bases removed from V and 2 bases from J, the gap between germline ends came to 9 bases. The germline CDR1 and CDR2 sequences are LGHDT and YNNKEL (reference sequence). The CDR3 is CASLRDNYGYTF. CDR3 bases: TGTGCCAGCCTGCGGGACAACTATGGCTACACCTTC.

The rearrangement uses TRBV4-3 and TRBJ2-2; the D is unclear. The germline V and J ends were trimmed by 0 bases and 1 base, with 9 bases remaining between them. The length of the CDR3 is 16 residues. Germline-derived CDR1 and CDR2 are LGHNA and YSLEER. This CDR3 reads CASSQDMRKNTGELFF. CDR3 nucleotides: TGCGCCAGCAGCCAAGATATGAGGAAGAACACCGGGGAGCTGTTTTTT.

The sample holds a few counts of this clone. The V gene is TRBV5-8, the J gene TRBJ2-7; 7 nucleotides align to TRBD1. Germline CDR1 is SGHTS and CDR2 is YDEGEE. This CDR3 has 16 residues. Trimming took 0 bases from V and 7 from J; bases not matched to a gene: 13. CDR3 DNA: TGTGCCAGCAGCTTGGACGACAGGGCCGATTTGAGAGAGCAGTACTTC. It translates to CASSLDDRADLREQYF.

CDR3 in amino acids: CATQGTAAYGYTF. The CDR3 nucleotides are TGTGCCACCCAAGGGACAGCAGCCTATGGCTACACCTTC. The chain couples TRBV24-1 to TRBJ1-2; 7 bases line up with TRBD1. The CDR3 has 13 amino acids. Germline lookup yields CDR1 KGHDR and CDR2 SFDVKD. The V segment lost 9 bases and the J segment 4 bases; nucleotides outside the gene matches: 7.

The chain employs TRBV7-2 and TRBJ2-7; 8 nucleotides match TRBD2. V lost 2 bases, J lost 10 bases, and 10 bases stayed unmatched. The CDR3 sequence is 14 residues long. From germline, CDR1 is SGHTA and CDR2 FQGNSA. CDR3 sequence reads: CASSLYLAGVVQYF. Here the CDR3 DNA reads TGTGCCAGCAGCTTATATCTAGCGGGCGTCGTACAGTACTTC.

Concerning this clone: The junction departs from the called germline gene at one end, perhaps through a read error. The rearrangement uses TRBV2 and TRBJ1-5; 9 bases fit TRBD1. CDR1 is SNHLY and CDR2 is FYNNEI in the germline V gene. There are 15 residues in the CDR3. The CDR3 nucleotides read TGTGCCAGCAGGGAAGGGACAGGGCGTAGTTGGCCCCAGCATTTT. Protein product: CASREGTGRSWPQHF.

V and J are TRBV30 and TRBJ2-7; 11 bases are a match to TRBD2. This CDR3 is 15 amino acids long. Looked up from germline, CDR1 is GTSNPN and CDR2 is SVGIG (reference sequence). The trim removed 2 bases at V and 6 bases at J, leaving 9 bases unmatched. CDR3 in DNA: TGTGCCTGGAGTTTTTTAGCGGGAGGGCCGCTCGAGCAGTACTTC. Its translation is CAWSFLAGGPLEQYF.

This rearrangement joins TRBV9 to TRBJ2-6; D might be TRBD1 (5 bases). The CDR3 extends over 15 amino acids. CDR1 is SGDLS, CDR2 YYNGEE, per germline. Trimming stripped 4 bases from V and 5 bases from J, with 13 bases between. In DNA, the CDR3 is TGTGCCAGCAGCCCCGACAGACCCCGGGCCAACGTCCTGACTTTC. It yields the protein CASSPDRPRANVLTF.

The V call is TRBV5-1, the J call TRBJ2-2; a possible D gene is TRBD2 (6 bases). This CDR3 spans 16 amino acids. Germline V gene sequence: CDR1 SGHRS, CDR2 YFSETQ. Trimming took 0 bases from V and 1 from J, leaving 10 bases between them. CDR3 sequence: CASSLEVSGNTGELFF. The CDR3 coding sequence is TGCGCCAGCAGCTTGGAGGTTAGCGGGAACACCGGGGAGCTGTTTTTT. Variable domain in full (rest from reference TRBV5-1 and TRBJ2-2): KAGVTQTPRYLIKTRGQQVTLSCSPISGHRSVSWYQQTPGQGLQFLFEYFSETQRNKGNFPGRFSGRQFSNSRSEMNVSTLELGDSALYLCASSLEVSGNTGELFFGEGSRLTVL.

The chain combines TRBV5-1 with TRBJ2-6; 7 nucleotides agree with TRBD1. Germline V gene lookup returns CDR1 SGHRS and CDR2 YFSETQ. The J segment lost 0 bases and the V segment lost 3 bases, leaving 6 bases of the junction unmatched. The CDR3 loop spans 17 amino acids. The CDR3 sequence is CASSSGTASSGANVLTF. DNA of the CDR3: TGCGCCAGCAGCTCCGGGACAGCGAGCTCTGGGGCCAACGTCCTGACTTTC.

This clone was observed once. V gene TRBV6-5 combines with J gene TRBJ1-1; 7 bases map to TRBD1. The CDR3 is 11 amino acids. Germline assignment: CDR1 MNHEY and CDR2 SVGAGI. The trim removed 2 bases at V and 11 bases at J, leaving 2 bases unmatched. The CDR3 nucleotides are TGTGCCAGCAGTTACAGGGGGCCTGCTTTCTTT. This gives the protein CASSYRGPAFF.

This clone was seen many times. CDR3 sequence (DNA): TGTGCCAGCAGCAGGGACTTCAACACCGGGGAGCTGTTTTTT. Amino acid sequence: CASSRDFNTGELFF. This chain joins TRBV7-2 and TRBJ2-2; the D gene is possibly TRBD2 (6 bases). The V gene's germline CDR1 is SGHTA and CDR2 FQGNSA. The V end lost 5 bases, the J end lost 2 bases, and 9 bases lay between the germline ends. The CDR3 sequence is 14 residues long.

The chain carries TRBV30 and TRBJ1-1; D call uncertain. The CDR3 contains 12 residues. Trimming removed 0 bases from V and 6 bases from J, with 8 bases in between. Germline CDR1 reads GTSNPN; CDR2 reads SVGIG (reference sequence). The CDR3 DNA sequence: TGTGCCTGGAGTGTACGGGTCCCTGAAGCTTTCTTT. This gives the protein CAWSVRVPEAFF. Filled out from reference TRBV30 and TRBJ1-1, the complete variable domain reads SQTIHQWPATLVQPVGSPLSLECTVEGTSNPNLYWYRQAAGRGLQLLFYSVGIGQISSEVPQNLSASRPQDRQFILSSKKLLLSDSGFYLCAWSVRVPEAFFGQGTRLTVV.

The gene calls are TRBV27 and TRBJ2-3, with D tentatively TRBD2 (6 bases). Between the trimmed V and J ends, which lost 6 bases and 1 base, there was a span of 11 bases. The length of the CDR3 is 14 residues. Germline CDR1 is MNHEY and CDR2 is SMNVEV (reference sequence). In DNA form, the CDR3 reads TGTGCCAGCAGGCTTGGCGGGGGCACAGATACGCAGTATTTT. It specifies CASRLGGGTDTQYF.

The chain links TRBV18 to TRBJ1-1; D is unresolved. CDR3 length equals 14 residues. The ends were cut back, 2 bases at V and 0 bases at J, with 7 bases in the middle. Germline loops: CDR1 KGHSH, CDR2 LQKENI. The CDR3 DNA reads as TGTGCCAGCTCACCAGCCGGGATGAACACTGAAGCTTTCTTT. This gives the protein CASSPAGMNTEAFF. Filled out from reference TRBV18 and TRBJ1-1, the complete variable domain reads NAGVMQNPRHLVRRRGQEARLRCSPMKGHSHVYWYRQLPEEGLKFMVYLQKENIIDESGMPKERFSAEFPKEGPSILRIQQVVRGDSAAYFCASSPAGMNTEAFFGQGTRLTVV.

The chain couples TRBV29-1 to TRBJ2-1, with 7 bases aligning to TRBD2. Germline CDR1 SQVTM, CDR2 ANQGSEA. J was trimmed by 3 bases and V by 2 bases; bases with no gene match: 7. The CDR3 extends over 15 amino acids. Here the CDR3 reads CSVERLAANYNEQFF. The CDR3 nucleotides are TGCAGCGTTGAACGGCTAGCGGCAAACTACAATGAGCAGTTCTTC.